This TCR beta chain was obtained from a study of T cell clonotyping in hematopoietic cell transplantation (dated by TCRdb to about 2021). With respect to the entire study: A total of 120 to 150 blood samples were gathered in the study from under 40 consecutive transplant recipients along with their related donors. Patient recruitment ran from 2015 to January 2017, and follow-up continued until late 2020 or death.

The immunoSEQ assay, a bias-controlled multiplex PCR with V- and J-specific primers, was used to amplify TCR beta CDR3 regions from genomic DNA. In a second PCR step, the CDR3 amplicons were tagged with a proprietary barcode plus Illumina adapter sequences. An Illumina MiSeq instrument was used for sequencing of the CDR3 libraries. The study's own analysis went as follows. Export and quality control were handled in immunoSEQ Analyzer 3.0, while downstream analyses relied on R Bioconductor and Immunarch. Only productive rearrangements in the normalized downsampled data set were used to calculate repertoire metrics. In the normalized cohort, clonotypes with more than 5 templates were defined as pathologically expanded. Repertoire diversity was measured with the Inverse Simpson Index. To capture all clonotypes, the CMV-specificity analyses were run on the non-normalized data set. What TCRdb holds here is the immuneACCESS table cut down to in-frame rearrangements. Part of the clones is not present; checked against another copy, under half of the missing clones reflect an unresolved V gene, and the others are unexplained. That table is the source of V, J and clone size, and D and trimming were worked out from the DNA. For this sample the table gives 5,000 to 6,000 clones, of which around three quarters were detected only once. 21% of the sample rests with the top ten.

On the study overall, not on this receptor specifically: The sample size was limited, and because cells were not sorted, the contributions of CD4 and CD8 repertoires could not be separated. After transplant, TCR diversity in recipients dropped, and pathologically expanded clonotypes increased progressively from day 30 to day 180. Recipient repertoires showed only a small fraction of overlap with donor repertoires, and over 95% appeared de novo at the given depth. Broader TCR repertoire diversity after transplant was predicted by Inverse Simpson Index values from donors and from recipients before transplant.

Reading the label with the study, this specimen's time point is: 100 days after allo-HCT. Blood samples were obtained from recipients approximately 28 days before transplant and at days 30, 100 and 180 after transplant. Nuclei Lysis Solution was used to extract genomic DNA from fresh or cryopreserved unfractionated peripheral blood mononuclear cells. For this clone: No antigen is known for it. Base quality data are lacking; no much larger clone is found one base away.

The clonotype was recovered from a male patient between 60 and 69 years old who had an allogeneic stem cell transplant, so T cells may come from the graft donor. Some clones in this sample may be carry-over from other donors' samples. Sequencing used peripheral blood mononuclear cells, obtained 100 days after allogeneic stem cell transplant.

The encoded CDR3 is CASSKRPGASISNQPQHF. The bases read TGTGCCAGTAGTAAGCGTCCGGGGGCATCAATCAGCAATCAGCCCCAGCATTTT. The chain links TRBV19 with TRBJ1-5, and perhaps TRBD1 as D gene, on 6 matching bases. V was cut back by 4 bases and J by 1 base, leaving a gap of 20 bases between them. The CDR3 runs 18 residues from the cysteine to the phenylalanine. CDR3 DNA only is kept here, 54 bases in frame from base 1. From a lookup of the germline V gene (reference sequence), CDR1 and CDR2 are LNHDA and SQIVND.